One sample yielded the 18 T cell receptor beta chains listed below, sequenced in a study of CD8 T cells in ankylosing spondylitis. Study-level findings and limits: It appeared that ankylosing spondylitis blood was characterized by a TCR beta motif of several highly homologous variants.

MiXCR, applied by TCRdb to the 5' RACE reads, yields one record per CDR3 protein. The table records roughly 350,000 distinct CDR3 sequences, 8% of them present only once. Their cognate antigens are unknown. Sequencing used blood, either unsorted or a sorted T cell fraction (not recorded which). The origin of the receptors is a male donor with ankylosing spondylitis.

This rearrangement joins TRBV7-2 to TRBJ1-2, with a tentative D call TRBD1 (5 bases). Trimming removed 3 bases at V and 0 bases at J, with 14 bases between. Looked up from germline, CDR1 is SGHTA and CDR2 is FQGNSA. The CDR3 totals 16 residues. Here the CDR3 reads CASSFSSGLANYGYTF. The DNA of the CDR3 is TGTGCCAGCAGCTTCTCCTCAGGGTTAGCTAACTATGGCTACACCTTC.

This clonotype has more than one count but fewer than ten. This sequence joins TRBV5-6 and TRBJ2-2, with TRBD1 identical over 7 bases. CDR1 and CDR2 from the germline V gene are SGHDT and YYEEEE. The CDR3 is 15 amino acids. The J segment lost 4 bases and the V segment lost 0 bases, leaving 3 bases of the junction unmatched. The CDR3 DNA reads as TGTGCCAGCAGCTTGGACAGGGGTTTCACCGGGGAGCTGTTTTTT. Translated, it gives CASSLDRGFTGELFF.

This clonotype was picked up a small number of times. The chain is built from TRBV20-1 and TRBJ2-7; D is possibly TRBD1 (6 bases). Germline assignment: CDR1 DFQATT and CDR2 SNEGSKA (reference sequence). The V end was cut by 7 bases, the J end by 6 bases, with 19 bases between. The CDR3 is 13 residues long. CDR3 sequence reads: CSVRDTGRAEQYF. The CDR3 DNA follows: TGCAGTGTCCGGGACACTGGACGGGCCGAGCAGTACTTC.

The V gene is TRBV4-3, the J gene TRBJ1-1, with D perhaps matching TRBD1 (5 bases). In germline, CDR1 is LGHNA, CDR2 YSLEER. This CDR3 spans 14 amino acids. The germline V and J ends were trimmed by 0 bases and 11 bases, with 16 bases remaining between them. The CDR3 loop is CASSQDRGFGVAFF. CDR3 sequence (DNA): TGCGCCAGCAGCCAAGATAGGGGCTTCGGGGTCGCTTTCTTT.

The CDR3 DNA reads as TGTGCCTGGAGACGAGACAGTGCCACAGATACGCAGTATTTT. Protein sequence: CAWRRDSATDTQYF. The rearrangement links TRBV30 to TRBJ2-3, with a possible D match to TRBD1 (5 bases). Germline loops: CDR1 GTSNPN, CDR2 SVGIG (reference sequence). The CDR3 extends over 14 amino acids. The V and J ends lost 3 bases and 2 bases respectively, with 12 bases between them.

In regard to this clonotype: The CDR3 does not end in the conserved phenylalanine or tryptophan, so this is likely a read error. The V and J genes are TRBV3-1 and TRBJ2-2, with a weak D call TRBD1 (5 bases). CDR1 is LGHDT and CDR2 is YNNKEL in the germline V gene (reference sequence). This CDR3 is 15 amino acids long. Trimming shortened V by 2 bases and J by 0 bases, and 7 bases separated the two germline ends. CDR3 loop: CASSQLDTNTGELFL. For the CDR3, the DNA is TGTGCCAGCAGCCAACTGGACACGAACACCGGGGAGCTGTTTCTT.

Only a few counts were recorded for this clonotype. CDR3 bases: TGCAGTGCTAGAGATCAGGGCCTAGCGGTGCAGTACTTC. Translation: CSARDQGLAVQYF. The V call is TRBV20-1, the J call TRBJ2-7; 7 nucleotides match TRBD2. The germline V gene encodes CDR1 DFQATT and CDR2 SNEGSKA (reference sequence). This CDR3 has 13 residues. With 0 bases clipped from V and 9 bases from J, the junction kept 8 bases outside the gene matches.

As regards this clonotype: The germline gene is not matched at one end of the junction; a read error may be the cause. V gene TRBV12-3 or TRBV12-4 combines with J gene TRBJ2-7, with TRBD2 matching 10 bases. The CDR3 is 14 amino acids. CDR3: CASSLASGSYEQCF. The DNA of the CDR3 is TGTGCCAGCAGTTTGGCTAGCGGGAGCTACGAGCAGTGCTTC.

This clonotype turned up a few times. This chain joins TRBV4-1 and TRBJ1-1; 9 bases fit TRBD1. The CDR3 covers 15 residues. From germline, CDR1 is MGHRA and CDR2 YSYEKL. J lost 6 bases, V lost 4 bases, and 9 bases had no gene match. For the CDR3, the DNA is TGCGCCAGCAGCCGTACCGGGACAGGGCGCCCTGAAGCTTTCTTT. Protein sequence: CASSRTGTGRPEAFF.

A single count supports this clonotype. The CDR3 nucleotides read TGTGCCAGCTCACCTTTGGGCCTACGTTATAATGAGCAGTTCTTC. Translated, it gives CASSPLGLRYNEQFF. This rearrangement joins TRBV18 to TRBJ2-1; D unclear. CDR3 size: 15 residues. Trimming shortened V by 3 bases and J by 7 bases, and 16 bases separated the two germline ends. The germline CDR1 and CDR2 sequences are KGHSH and LQKENI.

This clonotype was counted only a few times. J is TRBJ2-2 and V is TRBV6-5; possible D gene TRBD2, 5 bases. Germline V gene data show CDR1 as MNHEY and CDR2 as SVGAGI. CDR3 length equals 16 residues. The V end was cut by 1 base, the J end by 4 bases, with 13 bases between. In nucleotides, the CDR3 is TGTGCCAGCAGTTACTACCCGTCGGAGGTCACCGGGGAGCTGTTTTTT. It codes for CASSYYPSEVTGELFF.

The chain employs TRBV4-2 and TRBJ2-6; D gene uncertain. Deletions cut 0 bases from V and 4 bases from J, with 13 bases between. The V gene's germline CDR1 is LGHNA and CDR2 YNFKEQ. The length of the CDR3 is 17 residues. CDR3 sequence: CASSQDPQPLGANVLTF. Here the CDR3 DNA reads TGTGCCAGCAGCCAAGATCCCCAGCCTCTGGGGGCCAACGTCCTGACTTTC.

The chain carries TRBV10-1 and TRBJ2-1; 7 bases map to TRBD2. This CDR3 contains 18 residues. Losses at the gene ends were 3 bases for V and 0 bases for J; bases not matched to a gene: 11. CDR1 WNHNN and CDR2 SYGVQD come from the germline V gene (reference sequence). The CDR3 here is CASSDVLSAGLSYNEQFF. DNA for the CDR3: TGCGCCAGCAGTGATGTTTTGTCAGCGGGACTCTCCTACAATGAGCAGTTCTTC.

This sequence joins TRBV29-1 and TRBJ2-1; D might be TRBD2 (5 bases). Germline V lookup: CDR1 SQVTM, CDR2 ANQGSEA. The CDR3 sequence is 14 residues long. The germline V and J ends were trimmed by 2 bases and 2 bases, with 10 bases remaining between them. For the CDR3, the DNA is TGCAGCGTTGAACTGGCGGGCCCCTACAATGAGCAGTTCTTC. This encodes CSVELAGPYNEQFF.

This clonotype was observed a handful of times. The chain recombines TRBV18 with TRBJ2-2, with 11 nucleotides matching TRBD1. The V gene's germline CDR1 is KGHSH and CDR2 LQKENI. The J segment lost 4 bases and the V segment lost 6 bases, leaving 7 bases of the junction unmatched. The CDR3 totals 16 residues. Written as DNA, the CDR3 is TGTGCCAGCTCGGTTGGACAGGGGGCCCTCACCGGGGAGCTGTTTTTT. Protein sequence: CASSVGQGALTGELFF. Based on the CDR3 plus reference TRBV18 and TRBJ2-2, the full variable domain is NAGVMQNPRHLVRRRGQEARLRCSPMKGHSHVYWYRQLPEEGLKFMVYLQKENIIDESGMPKERFSAEFPKEGPSILRIQQVVRGDSAAYFCASSVGQGALTGELFFGEGSRLTVL.

The CDR3 DNA reads as TGTGCCAGCAGCGTAGGGGCGTCTGGGGCCAACGTCCTGACTTTC. Amino acid sequence: CASSVGASGANVLTF. V usage is TRBV9 and J usage is TRBJ2-6; D call uncertain. CDR3 length: 15 amino acids. Germline lookup yields CDR1 SGDLS and CDR2 YYNGEE. The V gene lost 0 bases and the J gene lost 1 base, with 5 bases spanning the gap.

This clonotype has only a few counts. The V and J genes are TRBV4-1 and TRBJ2-2; 7 bases align to TRBD1. Germline V gene sequence: CDR1 MGHRA, CDR2 YSYEKL. This CDR3 is built from 14 residues. V dropped 3 bases and J dropped 4; count of bases not matched to a gene: 2. The CDR3 DNA is TGCGCCAGCAGCCATAACAGGGGCACCGGGGAGCTGTTTTTT. It codes for CASSHNRGTGELFF.

This chain links TRBV20-1 with TRBJ2-7, with 9 bases that match TRBD1. The CDR3 runs 14 residues. V lost 7 bases, J lost 4 bases, and 11 bases stayed unmatched. CDR1 and CDR2 from the germline V gene are DFQATT and SNEGSKA (reference sequence). The CDR3 sequence is CSVSGTGKSYEQYF. The CDR3, as DNA: TGCAGTGTAAGTGGGACAGGGAAGAGTTACGAGCAGTACTTC.